The rows below give T cell receptor beta chains drawn from one sample of a study of blood T cell repertoires in COVID-19. The assay was immunoSEQ multiplex PCR, and TCRdb's table has in-frame clones only and misses some. The sample lists 70,000 to 95,000 clones, 89% occurring once. Sequences were obtained from peripheral blood. The source is a man aged 45-65 years with COVID-19, enrolled during active disease. Both conserved end residues are part of each CDR3. D genes are given only for firm matches. Clone size is stated in some rows and not others, as once, few, many or a class when expanded.

DNA	CDR3	V	J	size	D
TGTGCCATCAGTGGGGACAGGGAAGGCTACACCTTC	CAISGDREGYTF	TRBV10-3	TRBJ1-2	-	TRBD1
TGCGCCAGCAGTCAGCAGGCGAACACTGAAGCTTTCTTT	CASSQQANTEAFF	TRBV10-1	TRBJ1-1	few	-
TGTGCCAGCAGCCCGGGACTAGCGGGCCTCGTTAACACCGGGGAGCTGTTTTTT	CASSPGLAGLVNTGELFF	TRBV5-4	TRBJ2-2	-	TRBD2
TGCGCCAGCAGCCAAGAGCGGACAGTAAACTCACCCCTCCACTTT	CASSQERTVNSPLHF	TRBV4-1	TRBJ1-6	-	-
TGTGCCAGCAGCCCCGGACTAGCGGCCTTGGATACGCAGTATTTT	CASSPGLAALDTQYF	TRBV7-3	TRBJ2-3	-	TRBD2
TGCGCCAGCAGTCAATGGACAGGTGACTACAATGAGCAGTTCTTC	CASSQWTGDYNEQFF	TRBV23-1	TRBJ2-1	-	TRBD1
TGTGCCTGGGTCCCCTTATGGGGGACTGGGGCAGATACGCAGTATTTT	CAWVPLWGTGADTQYF	TRBV30	TRBJ2-3	-	-
TGTGCCAGCAGTGTTCAGGGGGGCAATCAGCCCCAGCATTTT	CASSVQGGNQPQHF	TRBV2	TRBJ1-5	once	TRBD1
TGTGCCAGCAGCCCTATAGCGGGGCCCTCCTACGAGCAGTACTTC	CASSPIAGPSYEQYF	TRBV2	TRBJ2-7	-	TRBD2
TGTGCCAGCAGCACTCGACTAGAAGCGTGGGATGAGCAGTTCTTC	CASSTRLEAWDEQFF	TRBV9	TRBJ2-1	once	-
TGTGCCAGCAGCGTACGGCCTAGCGTCGAGCAGTACTTC	CASSVRPSVEQYF	TRBV9	TRBJ2-7	few	-
TGTGCCAGCAGCCAAAACAACCTACAGGGGAGGTTTCATGGCTACACCTTC	CASSQNNLQGRFHGYTF	TRBV3-1/TRBV3-2	TRBJ1-2	-	TRBD1
TGTGCTAGTGGTTTGGTGGAGTTGACAGGGGTTTACGAGCAGTACTTC	CASGLVELTGVYEQYF	TRBV12-5	TRBJ2-7	-	TRBD1
TGTGCCACCAGCAGAGCCCAGGGTACCGGGGAGCTGTTTTTT	CATSRAQGTGELFF	TRBV15	TRBJ2-2	-	-
TGTGCCAGCAGTTTCGGACAGCACTATGGCTACACCTTC	CASSFGQHYGYTF	TRBV28	TRBJ1-2	once	-
TGTGCCAGCAGCCGTGACAGGGTTGGGGTGGAGACCCAGTACTTC	CASSRDRVGVETQYF	TRBV6-5	TRBJ2-5	-	TRBD1
TGTGCCAGCAGCCAAGCAGGGTCGGTTGGAAACACCATATATTTT	CASSQAGSVGNTIYF	TRBV3-1/TRBV3-2	TRBJ1-3	-	-
TGTGCCAGCAGCTTAGCAGTCAGTAGCGTGGGTACGCAGTATTTT	CASSLAVSSVGTQYF	TRBV7-2	TRBJ2-3	-	-
TGTGCCAGCAGCCCACAGGGGGCGCGCTGGGGCTACACCTTC	CASSPQGARWGYTF	TRBV7-2	TRBJ1-2	once	TRBD1
TGTGCCAGCAGCTTTCGGGGTAGCTCCTACAATGAGCAGTTCTTC	CASSFRGSSYNEQFF	TRBV5-6	TRBJ2-1	-	-
TGTGCCAGCAGTAAGACAGTGGGCGGCAATCAGCCCCAGCATTTT	CASSKTVGGNQPQHF	TRBV2	TRBJ1-5	-	-
TGTGCCAGCAGCCAAGTTCACTTTACGGGACAGCGAAATGAAAAACTGTTTTTT	CASSQVHFTGQRNEKLFF	TRBV3-1/TRBV3-2	TRBJ1-4	-	TRBD1
TGTGCCAGCAGTCGAGCACAGGGGGTACAGTTCTTC	CASSRAQGVQFF	TRBV9	TRBJ2-1	-	TRBD1
TGTGCCAGCAGCTTTCAGGGGACGAGGGAGACCCAGTACTTC	CASSFQGTRETQYF	TRBV7-9	TRBJ2-5	-	-
TGCGCCAGCAGCCAAGTCGAGGGGGGGCCGAACGAGCAGTACTTC	CASSQVEGGPNEQYF	TRBV4-3	TRBJ2-7	-	-
TGCGCCAGCAGCTTCGGGACAGGGGGCGTTGAAGCTTTCTTT	CASSFGTGGVEAFF	TRBV5-1	TRBJ1-1	once	TRBD1
TGTGCCAGCTTAGCGGGGGTGACAGATACGCAGTATTTT	CASLAGVTDTQYF	TRBV19	TRBJ2-3	-	TRBD2
TGTGCCAGCAGCGATGACAGGGGCAATCAGCCCCAGCATTTT	CASSDDRGNQPQHF	TRBV2	TRBJ1-5	-	TRBD1
TGCGCCAGCAGCTTGTGGACAGGGAATAATTCACCCCTCCACTTT	CASSLWTGNNSPLHF	TRBV5-1	TRBJ1-6	few	TRBD1
TGTGCCAGTAACCCGACAGGGGCAGCCGGGGAGCTGTTTTTT	CASNPTGAAGELFF	TRBV19	TRBJ2-2	-	TRBD1
TGCGCCAGCAGCCAAGTACGCCAGGGCCAGAAGAACACTGAAGCTTTCTTT	CASSQVRQGQKNTEAFF	TRBV4-1	TRBJ1-1	once	-